One sample yielded the 16 T cell receptor beta chains listed below, sequenced in a study of post-analysis software for immune sequencing data. Study-level points and caveats: Patients had higher frequencies than controls of roughly five TRBV segments, including TRBV5-6, TRBV5-1 and TRBV20-1.

Antigen specificity for these receptors is unknown. Tagging with unique molecular identifiers was a feature of the TCR beta cDNA libraries. TCRdb fed the PCR reads into MiXCR, producing one record per CDR3 protein. The sample shows hundreds of thousands of distinct CDR3 sequences, around 44% of them seen only once. The sequenced sample consisted of blood. These receptors came from a girl aged 5-17 years with multiple sclerosis.

The chain couples TRBV10-3 to TRBJ2-7; D might be TRBD1 or TRBD2, each matching 6 bases. This CDR3 has 15 amino acids. Per the germline V gene, CDR1 is ENHRY and CDR2 is SYGVKD. V dropped 0 bases and J dropped 3 bases, with 12 bases sitting between them. The CDR3 DNA reads TGTGCCATCAGTGAGTCAGGGGGGAGTCTCTACGAGCAGTACTTC. Protein product: CAISESGGSLYEQYF.

The chain combines TRBV12-3 or TRBV12-4 with TRBJ2-7; no clear D gene. This CDR3 is 13 amino acids long. V lost 3 bases and J 2 bases, leaving 8 bases between the germline ends. The CDR3, as DNA: TGTGCCAGCAGTTTCGCCGGCGCCTACGAGCAGTACTTC. Its translation: CASSFAGAYEQYF.

This clonotype has only a few counts. The chain is built from TRBV5-5 and TRBJ2-7; 9 bases are a match to TRBD2. This CDR3 is built from 15 residues. V lost 2 bases to trimming and J lost 2 bases; unmatched junction nucleotides: 5. Germline-derived CDR1 and CDR2 are SGHKS and YYEKEE (reference sequence). In DNA form, the CDR3 reads TGTGCCAGCAGCTTTAGCGGGGGAAGTCCCTACGAGCAGTACTTC. It translates to CASSFSGGSPYEQYF.

This chain uses TRBV19 with TRBJ2-7; D remains unclear. This CDR3 spans 15 amino acids. Trimming took off 1 base at V and 2 bases at J, with 12 bases between the two ends. Germline values: CDR1 LNHDA, CDR2 SQIVND (reference sequence). CDR3 sequence reads: CASSIGGELTYEQYF. CDR3 coding DNA: TGTGCCAGTAGTATAGGTGGGGAATTGACCTACGAGCAGTACTTC.

This chain connects TRBV7-9 to TRBJ2-3; 7 nucleotides match TRBD2. Germline V gene lookup returns CDR1 SEHNR and CDR2 FQNEAQ (reference sequence). V shed 5 bases, J shed 7 bases, and the junction held 18 bases outside the gene matches. The CDR3 loop spans 17 amino acids. The CDR3 sequence: CASSLGLTERHGYTQYF. The CDR3 DNA sequence: TGTGCCAGCAGCCTGGGACTAACGGAAAGGCATGGATATACGCAGTATTTT.

The J gene is TRBJ2-1, the V gene TRBV3-1, with 7 bases lining up with TRBD2. The CDR3 runs to 16 residues. Germline CDR1 and CDR2: LGHDT and YNNKEL (reference sequence). V was pared by 0 bases and J by 4 bases, with 6 bases of the junction left unmatched. As DNA, the CDR3 is TGTGCCAGCAGCCAAGATACAAGCGGGATGTACAATGAGCAGTTCTTC. It encodes CASSQDTSGMYNEQFF.

The chain employs TRBV4-1 and TRBJ1-6; TRBD1 agrees at 8 bases. The CDR3 sequence is 15 residues long. The junction had 6 bases not matched to a gene; V was cut back by 3 bases and J by 8 bases. CDR1 and CDR2 (germline): MGHRA, YSYEKL. The CDR3 spells CASSHVTGGDSPLHF. For the CDR3, the DNA is TGCGCCAGCAGCCACGTCACAGGGGGAGATTCACCCCTCCACTTT.

The CDR3 region is CASLEGGVFNEQFF. The CDR3 DNA sequence: TGTGCCAGCCTGGAGGGGGGGGTCTTCAATGAGCAGTTCTTC. The chain joins TRBV11-2 to TRBJ2-1; D may be TRBD2 (7 bases). The length of the CDR3 is 14 residues. Trimming took off 8 bases at V and 6 bases at J, with 17 bases between the two ends. Germline CDR1 and CDR2: SGHAT and FQNNGV.

This clonotype was observed a handful of times. This chain joins TRBV6-1 and TRBJ2-7, with D perhaps TRBD1 (5 bases). Trimming cost V 8 bases and J 0 bases, with 26 bases left between them. This CDR3 contains 18 residues. The V gene's germline CDR1 is MNHNS and CDR2 SASEGT. CDR3 sequence (DNA): TGTGCCAGCCCCCCCGTGGAAAGACAGTATGCGAGCTCCTACGAGCAGTACTTC. It specifies CASPPVERQYASSYEQYF.

This clonotype was observed a few times. The chain is built from TRBV5-1 and TRBJ2-1, with 9 bases that match TRBD2. CDR1 and CDR2 from the germline V gene are SGHRS and YFSETQ. This CDR3 comprises 20 residues. V lost 4 bases to trimming and J lost 2 bases; unmatched junction nucleotides: 19. CDR3 amino acids: CASSPYSSSGGQLPYNEQFF. The DNA for the CDR3 is TGCGCCAGCAGCCCCTACAGTAGCAGCGGGGGGCAACTACCCTACAATGAGCAGTTCTTC.

This clonotype was observed a few times. The chain joins TRBV20-1 to TRBJ2-5; D possibly matches TRBD1 or TRBD2 (6 bases each). The germline V gene has CDR1 DFQATT and CDR2 SNEGSKA (reference sequence). V dropped 0 bases and J dropped 2 bases, with 19 bases sitting between them. This CDR3 comprises 17 residues. The CDR3 region has the DNA TGCAGTGCTAGAGATCAAGGTCGCGGGACATCACAAGAGACCCAGTACTTC. Translation gives CSARDQGRGTSQETQYF.

The chain employs TRBV20-1 and TRBJ2-7, with D tentatively TRBD1 (6 bases). Germline V lookup: CDR1 DFQATT, CDR2 SNEGSKA (reference sequence). V lost 3 bases, J lost 2 bases, and 11 bases lay in between. The CDR3 spans 13 residues. The chain's CDR3 is CSARSRGPYEQYF. In nucleotides, the CDR3 is TGCAGTGCTAGGTCCAGGGGCCCCTACGAGCAGTACTTC.

This clonotype turned up a few times. The chain joins TRBV5-1 to TRBJ1-1, with 7 bases fitting TRBD1. CDR1 and CDR2 (germline): SGHRS, YFSETQ. The CDR3 length is 15 residues. V gave up 0 bases and J gave up 1 base; unmatched junction bases: 3. The chain's CDR3 is CASSLDRTGNTEAFF. CDR3 sequence (DNA): TGCGCCAGCAGCTTGGATCGGACAGGGAACACTGAAGCTTTCTTT.

This chain links TRBV29-1 with TRBJ2-5, with 8 bases lining up with TRBD2. The DNA end is a closer match to TRBJ2-7, so the J assignment may be wrong. CDR3 size: 14 residues. Germline V gene sequence: CDR1 SQVTM, CDR2 ANQGSEA. CDR3 loop: CSVVLAGYPYEQYF. Written as DNA, the CDR3 is TGCAGCGTTGTTCTAGCGGGTTACCCCTACGAGCAGTACTTC.

V gene TRBV5-1 combines with J gene TRBJ2-1, with TRBD2 identical over 9 bases. Trimming at V came to 4 bases and at J to 0 bases, leaving 5 bases not matched to a gene. The CDR3 runs to 16 residues. Germline V CDR1 and CDR2: SGHRS, YFSETQ. CDR3 sequence: CASSGGTSFSYNEQFF. CDR3 nucleotides: TGCGCCAGCAGCGGGGGGACTAGCTTCTCCTACAATGAGCAGTTCTTC.

The V call is TRBV12-3 or TRBV12-4, the J call TRBJ2-3; maybe TRBD1 (6 bases). The CDR3 covers 14 residues. Trimming cost V 5 bases and J 14 bases, with 23 bases left between them. CDR3: CASSPDPDSPITYF. The DNA of the CDR3 is TGTGCCAGCAGTCCCGATCCGGACAGTCCCATCACGTATTTT.